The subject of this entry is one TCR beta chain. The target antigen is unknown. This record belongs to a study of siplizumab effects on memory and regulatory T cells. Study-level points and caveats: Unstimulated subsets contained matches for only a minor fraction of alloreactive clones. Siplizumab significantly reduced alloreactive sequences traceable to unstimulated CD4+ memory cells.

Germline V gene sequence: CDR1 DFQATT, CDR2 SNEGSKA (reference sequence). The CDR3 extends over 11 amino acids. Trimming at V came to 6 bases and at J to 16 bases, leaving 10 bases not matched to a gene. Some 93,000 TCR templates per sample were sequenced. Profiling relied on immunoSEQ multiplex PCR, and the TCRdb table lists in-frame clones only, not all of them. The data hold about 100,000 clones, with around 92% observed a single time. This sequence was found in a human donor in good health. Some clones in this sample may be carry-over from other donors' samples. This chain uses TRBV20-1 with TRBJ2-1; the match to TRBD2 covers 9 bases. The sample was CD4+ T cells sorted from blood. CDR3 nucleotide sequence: TGCAGTGCGCGGCTCGGGACTAGCTCCTTCTTC. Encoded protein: CSARLGTSSFF.